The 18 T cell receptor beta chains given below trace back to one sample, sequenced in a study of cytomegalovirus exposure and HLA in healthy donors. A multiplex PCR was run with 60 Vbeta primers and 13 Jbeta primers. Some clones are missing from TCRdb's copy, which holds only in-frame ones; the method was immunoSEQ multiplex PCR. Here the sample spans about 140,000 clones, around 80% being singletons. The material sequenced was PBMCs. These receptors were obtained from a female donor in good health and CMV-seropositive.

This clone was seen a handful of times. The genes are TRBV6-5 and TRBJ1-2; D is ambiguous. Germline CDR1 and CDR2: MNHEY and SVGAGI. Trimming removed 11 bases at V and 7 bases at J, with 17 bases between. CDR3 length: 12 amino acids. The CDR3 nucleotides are TGTGCCGCTGGACTCCCCGAGAGTGGCTACACCTTC. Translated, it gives CAAGLPESGYTF.

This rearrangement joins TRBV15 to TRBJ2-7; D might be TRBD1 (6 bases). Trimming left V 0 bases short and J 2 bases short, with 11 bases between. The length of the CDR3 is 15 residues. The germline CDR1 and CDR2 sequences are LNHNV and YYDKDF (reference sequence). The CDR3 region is CATSREDRKAYEQYF. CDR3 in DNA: TGTGCCACCAGCAGAGAGGACAGAAAAGCCTACGAGCAGTACTTC. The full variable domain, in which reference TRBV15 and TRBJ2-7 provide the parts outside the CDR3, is DAMVIQNPRYQVTQFGKPVTLSCSQTLNHNVMYWYQQKSSQAPKLLFHYYDKDFNNEADTPDNFQSRRPNTSFCFLDIRSPGLGDTAMYLCATSREDRKAYEQYFGPGTRLTVT.

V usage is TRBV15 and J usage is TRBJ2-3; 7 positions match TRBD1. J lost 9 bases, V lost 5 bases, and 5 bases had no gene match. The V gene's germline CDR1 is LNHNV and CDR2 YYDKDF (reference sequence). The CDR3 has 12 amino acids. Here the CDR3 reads CATSATGDTQYF. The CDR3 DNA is TGTGCCACCAGCGCTACAGGGGACACGCAGTATTTT.

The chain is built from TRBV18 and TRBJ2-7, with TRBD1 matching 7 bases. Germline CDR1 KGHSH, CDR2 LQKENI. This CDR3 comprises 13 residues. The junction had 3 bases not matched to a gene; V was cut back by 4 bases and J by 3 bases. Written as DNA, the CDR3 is TGTGCCAGCTCACGTGGACAGGACTACGAGCAGTACTTC. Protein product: CASSRGQDYEQYF. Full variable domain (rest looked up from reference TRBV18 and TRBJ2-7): NAGVMQNPRHLVRRRGQEARLRCSPMKGHSHVYWYRQLPEEGLKFMVYLQKENIIDESGMPKERFSAEFPKEGPSILRIQQVVRGDSAAYFCASSRGQDYEQYFGPGTRLTVT.

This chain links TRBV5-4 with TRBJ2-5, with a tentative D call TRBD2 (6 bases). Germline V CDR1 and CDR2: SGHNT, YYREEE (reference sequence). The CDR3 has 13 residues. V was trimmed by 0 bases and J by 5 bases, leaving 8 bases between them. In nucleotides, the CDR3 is TGTGCCAGCAGCTTGGCAGGGAGGGAGACCCAGTACTTC. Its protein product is CASSLAGRETQYF.

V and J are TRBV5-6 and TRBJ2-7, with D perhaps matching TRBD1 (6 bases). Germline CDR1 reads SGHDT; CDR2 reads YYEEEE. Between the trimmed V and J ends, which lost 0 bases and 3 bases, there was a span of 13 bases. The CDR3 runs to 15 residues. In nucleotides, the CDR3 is TGTGCCAGCAGCTTGGACGCAGGGGTTGGCTACGAGCAGTACTTC. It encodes CASSLDAGVGYEQYF.

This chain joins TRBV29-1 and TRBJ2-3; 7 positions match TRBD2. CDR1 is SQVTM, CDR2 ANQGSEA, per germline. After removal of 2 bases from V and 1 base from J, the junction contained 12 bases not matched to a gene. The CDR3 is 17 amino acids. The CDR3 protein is CSVESVVWAGGTDTQYF. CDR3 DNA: TGCAGCGTTGAATCGGTGGTGTGGGCGGGAGGCACAGATACGCAGTATTTT.

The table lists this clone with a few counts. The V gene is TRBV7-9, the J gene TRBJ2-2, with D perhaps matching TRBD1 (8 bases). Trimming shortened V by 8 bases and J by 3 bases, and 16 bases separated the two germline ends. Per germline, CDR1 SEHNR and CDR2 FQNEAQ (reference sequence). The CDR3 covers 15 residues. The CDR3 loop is CASRRQGRDTGELFF. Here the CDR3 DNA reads TGTGCCAGCCGGAGACAGGGGAGGGACACCGGGGAGCTGTTTTTT.

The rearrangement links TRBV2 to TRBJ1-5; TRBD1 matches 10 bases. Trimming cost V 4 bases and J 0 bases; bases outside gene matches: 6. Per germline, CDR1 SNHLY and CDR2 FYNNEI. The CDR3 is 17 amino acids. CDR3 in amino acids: CASSATGGGYSNQPQHF. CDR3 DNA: TGTGCCAGCAGTGCGACAGGGGGCGGATATAGCAATCAGCCCCAGCATTTT. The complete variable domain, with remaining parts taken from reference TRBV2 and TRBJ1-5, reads EPEVTQTPSHQVTQMGQEVILRCVPISNHLYFYWYRQILGQKVEFLVSFYNNEISEKSEIFDDQFSVERPDGSNFTLKIRSTKLEDSAMYFCASSATGGGYSNQPQHFGDGTRLSIL.

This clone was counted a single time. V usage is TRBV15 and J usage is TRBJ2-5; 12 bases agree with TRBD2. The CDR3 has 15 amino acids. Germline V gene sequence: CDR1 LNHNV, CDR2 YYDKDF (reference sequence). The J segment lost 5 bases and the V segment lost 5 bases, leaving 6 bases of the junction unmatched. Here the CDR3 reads CATSPSGGVQETQYF. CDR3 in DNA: TGTGCCACCAGCCCTAGCGGGGGGGTCCAGGAGACCCAGTACTTC.

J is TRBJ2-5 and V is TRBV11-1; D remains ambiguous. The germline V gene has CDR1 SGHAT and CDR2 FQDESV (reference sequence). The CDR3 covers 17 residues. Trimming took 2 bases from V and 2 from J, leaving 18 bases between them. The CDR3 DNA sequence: TGTGCCAGCAGCTTATATTTCGGCCTGGGCATACAAGAGACCCAGTACTTC. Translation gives CASSLYFGLGIQETQYF.

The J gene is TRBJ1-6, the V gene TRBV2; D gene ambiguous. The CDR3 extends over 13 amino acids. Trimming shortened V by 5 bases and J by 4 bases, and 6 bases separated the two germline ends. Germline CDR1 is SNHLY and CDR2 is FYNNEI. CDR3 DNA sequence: TGTGCCAGCAGTCGGGATTATAATTCACCCCTCCACTTT. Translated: CASSRDYNSPLHF.

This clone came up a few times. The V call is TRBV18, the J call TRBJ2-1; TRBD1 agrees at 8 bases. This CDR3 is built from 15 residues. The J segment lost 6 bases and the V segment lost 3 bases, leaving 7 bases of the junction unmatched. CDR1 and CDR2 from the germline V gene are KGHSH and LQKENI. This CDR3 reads CASSPPGGAANEQFF. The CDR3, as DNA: TGTGCCAGCTCACCTCCAGGGGGCGCTGCCAATGAGCAGTTCTTC.

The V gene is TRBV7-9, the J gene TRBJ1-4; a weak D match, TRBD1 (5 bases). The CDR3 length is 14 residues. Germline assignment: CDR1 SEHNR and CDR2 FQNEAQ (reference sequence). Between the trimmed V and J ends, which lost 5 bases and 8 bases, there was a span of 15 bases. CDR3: CASSLDSRNEKLFF. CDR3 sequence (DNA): TGTGCCAGCAGCCTCGACAGTCGGAACGAAAAACTGTTTTTT.

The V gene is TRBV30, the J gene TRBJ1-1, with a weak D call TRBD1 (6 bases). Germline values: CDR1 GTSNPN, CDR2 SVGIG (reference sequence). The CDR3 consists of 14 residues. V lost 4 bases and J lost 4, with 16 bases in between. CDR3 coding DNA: TGTGCCTGGACCGCAGGGGCCCTCGGCACTGAAGCTTTCTTT. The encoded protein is CAWTAGALGTEAFF.

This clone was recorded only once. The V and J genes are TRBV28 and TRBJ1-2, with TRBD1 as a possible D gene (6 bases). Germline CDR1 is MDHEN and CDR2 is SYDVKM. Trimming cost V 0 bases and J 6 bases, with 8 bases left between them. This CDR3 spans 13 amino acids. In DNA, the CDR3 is TGTGCCAGCAGTTTATGGCGACAGGATGGCTACACCTTC. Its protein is CASSLWRQDGYTF.

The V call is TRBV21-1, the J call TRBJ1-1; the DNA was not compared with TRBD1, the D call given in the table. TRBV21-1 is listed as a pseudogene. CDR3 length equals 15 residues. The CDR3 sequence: CASSNDRGGNTEAFF. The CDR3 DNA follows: TGTGCCAGCAGCAATGACAGGGGAGGGAACACTGAAGCTTTCTTT.

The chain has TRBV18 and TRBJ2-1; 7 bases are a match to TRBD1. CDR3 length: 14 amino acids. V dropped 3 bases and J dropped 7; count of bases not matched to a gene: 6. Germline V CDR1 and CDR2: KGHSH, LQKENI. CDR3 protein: CASSPQGDGNEQFF. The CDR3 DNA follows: TGTGCCAGCTCACCCCAGGGGGACGGAAATGAGCAGTTCTTC.